The 11 T cell receptor beta chains listed next were all sequenced from one sample in a study of blood T cell repertoires in COVID-19 (dated by TCRdb to 2018 to 2021). Library construction relied on the immunoSEQ multiplex PCR assay. TCRdb stores this immuneACCESS table with in-frame sequences only. Part of the clones is absent; in the studies checked, under half of the shortfall reflects unresolved V genes, and no reason is known for the rest. This sample has around 700,000 clones in its table, and more than 80% of those were observed once. The ten largest clones add up to around 0.3% of the sample. The sequenced sample consisted of peripheral blood. These receptors were taken from a woman between 18 and 29 years old with acute or convalescent COVID-19.

V and J are TRBV2 and TRBJ1-6; TRBD1 might be the D (6 bases). There are 14 residues in the CDR3. V lost 6 bases and J lost 8, with 14 bases in between. The germline V gene encodes CDR1 SNHLY and CDR2 FYNNEI. The CDR3 reads CASRPGQYYSPLHF. The CDR3 DNA reads TGTGCCAGCAGACCCGGACAGTATTATTCACCCCTCCACTTT.

The chain links TRBV11-3 to TRBJ2-2; 10 nucleotides agree with TRBD1. Germline V gives CDR1 SGHNT, CDR2 YENEEA. V lost 2 bases, J lost 4 bases, and 4 bases stayed unmatched. The CDR3 extends over 16 amino acids. CDR3 loop: CASSLTGQGTTGELFF. CDR3 DNA: TGTGCCAGCAGCTTAACGGGACAGGGGACCACCGGGGAGCTGTTTTTT.

The rearrangement links TRBV7-9 to TRBJ1-1; 10 nucleotides align to TRBD1. Germline-derived CDR1 and CDR2 are SEHNR and FQNEAQ (reference sequence). CDR3 size: 13 residues. V shed 5 bases and J 10 bases; nucleotides not matched to a gene: 7. For the CDR3, the DNA is TGTGCCAGCAGCCCGGGACAGGGGAGTGTAGCTTTCTTT. This sequence encodes CASSPGQGSVAFF.

This sequence joins TRBV2 and TRBJ1-1; a possible D gene is TRBD1 (6 bases). This CDR3 has 16 amino acids. Germline V gene data show CDR1 as SNHLY and CDR2 as FYNNEI. Trimming pared 2 bases from V and 4 bases from J, leaving 17 bases between. The DNA of the CDR3 is TGTGCCAGCAGTGAACCTCCAGGGGCTAAGCGCACTGAAGCTTTCTTT. Translation: CASSEPPGAKRTEAFF.

This chain links TRBV27 with TRBJ1-5; possibly TRBD1 for D (6 bases). V was shortened by 4 bases and J by 0 bases, with 10 bases between the two germline ends. CDR3 length: 15 amino acids. The germline CDR1 and CDR2 sequences are MNHEY and SMNVEV (reference sequence). CDR3 sequence reads: CASSSGQTSNQPQHF. The DNA of the CDR3 is TGTGCCAGCAGTTCAGGACAGACTAGCAATCAGCCCCAGCATTTT.

V gene TRBV5-1 combines with J gene TRBJ1-6; TRBD1 might be the D (5 bases). CDR1 and CDR2 from the germline V gene are SGHRS and YFSETQ. The CDR3 is 16 amino acids. V dropped 2 bases and J dropped 5 bases, with 14 bases sitting between them. In nucleotides, the CDR3 is TGCGCCAGCAGCTTACAGGCTATTTCTAATAATTCACCCCTCCACTTT. Encoded protein: CASSLQAISNNSPLHF.

The chain links TRBV7-9 to TRBJ1-1, with D maybe TRBD1 (6 bases). Trimming removed 3 bases from V and 2 bases from J, with 13 bases in between. Germline assignment: CDR1 SEHNR and CDR2 FQNEAQ (reference sequence). This CDR3 contains 15 residues. The CDR3 sequence: CASSLVQGRNTEAFF. CDR3 sequence (DNA): TGTGCCAGCAGCTTGGTTCAGGGGCGCAACACTGAAGCTTTCTTT.

This clone showed up just once. The genes are TRBV6-5 and TRBJ1-1; possibly TRBD1 for D (6 bases). The CDR3 has 14 amino acids. V was pared by 7 bases and J by 4 bases, with 16 bases between. Germline lookup yields CDR1 MNHEY and CDR2 SVGAGI. CDR3 residues: CASNRETWATEAFF. CDR3 in DNA: TGTGCCAGCAACAGGGAGACATGGGCCACTGAAGCTTTCTTT.

This chain connects TRBV9 to TRBJ1-2; 8 nucleotides align to TRBD1. The J segment lost 6 bases and the V segment lost 4 bases, leaving 11 bases of the junction unmatched. Germline CDR1 reads SGDLS; CDR2 reads YYNGEE. This CDR3 is 15 amino acids long. In nucleotides, the CDR3 is TGTGCCAGCAGCTCTAGCCTTCGACAGGGGCATGGCTACACCTTC. The encoded protein is CASSSSLRQGHGYTF.

This chain uses TRBV6-2 or TRBV6-3 with TRBJ1-2; D might be TRBD1 (5 bases). The CDR3 is made up of 13 amino acids. In germline, CDR1 is MNHEY, CDR2 SVGEGT. V lost 5 bases and J 4 bases, leaving 11 bases between the germline ends. The CDR3 DNA is TGTGCCAGCAGTCCAGGGTTTGGCTATGGCTACACCTTC. It codes for CASSPGFGYGYTF.

The chain couples TRBV6-5 to TRBJ2-2; possible D gene TRBD2, 5 bases. V lost 7 bases, J lost 3 bases, and 12 bases lay in between. The CDR3 loop spans 14 amino acids. The germline V gene has CDR1 MNHEY and CDR2 SVGAGI. The CDR3 loop is CASTRLTDTGELFF. In nucleotides, the CDR3 is TGTGCCAGCACTCGACTAACAGACACCGGGGAGCTGTTTTTT.